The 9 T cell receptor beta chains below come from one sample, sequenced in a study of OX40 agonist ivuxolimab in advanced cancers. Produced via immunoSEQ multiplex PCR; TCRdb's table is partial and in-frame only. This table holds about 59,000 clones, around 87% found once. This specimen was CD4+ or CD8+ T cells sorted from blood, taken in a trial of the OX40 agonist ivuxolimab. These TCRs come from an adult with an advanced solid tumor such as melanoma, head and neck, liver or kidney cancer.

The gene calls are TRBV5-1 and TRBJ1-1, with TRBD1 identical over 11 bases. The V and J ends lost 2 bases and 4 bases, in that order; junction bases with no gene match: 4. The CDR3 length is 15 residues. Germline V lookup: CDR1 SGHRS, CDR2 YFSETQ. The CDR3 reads CASSFLGQGATEAFF. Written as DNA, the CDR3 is TGCGCCAGCAGCTTCCTCGGACAGGGGGCCACTGAAGCTTTCTTT.

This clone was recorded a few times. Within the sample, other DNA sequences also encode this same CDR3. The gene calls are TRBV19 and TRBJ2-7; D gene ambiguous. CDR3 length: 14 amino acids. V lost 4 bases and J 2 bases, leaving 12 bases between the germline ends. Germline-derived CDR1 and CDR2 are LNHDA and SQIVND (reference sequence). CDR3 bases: TGTGCCAGTAGTACCCTCTCAGCTACCTACGAGCAGTACTTC. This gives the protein CASSTLSATYEQYF.

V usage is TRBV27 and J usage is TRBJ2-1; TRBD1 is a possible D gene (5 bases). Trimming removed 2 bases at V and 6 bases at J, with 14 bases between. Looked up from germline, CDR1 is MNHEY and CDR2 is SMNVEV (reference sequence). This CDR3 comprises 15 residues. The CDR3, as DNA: TGTGCCAGCAGTTTAATCCAGGGCCGAAGCAATGAGCAGTTCTTC. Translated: CASSLIQGRSNEQFF.

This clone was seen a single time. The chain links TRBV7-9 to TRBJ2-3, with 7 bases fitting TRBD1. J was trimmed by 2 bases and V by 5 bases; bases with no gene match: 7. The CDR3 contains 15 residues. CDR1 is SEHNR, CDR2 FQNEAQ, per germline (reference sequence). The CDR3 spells CASSRSGTDTDTQYF. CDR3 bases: TGTGCCAGCAGCCGTTCCGGGACAGACACAGATACGCAGTATTTT.

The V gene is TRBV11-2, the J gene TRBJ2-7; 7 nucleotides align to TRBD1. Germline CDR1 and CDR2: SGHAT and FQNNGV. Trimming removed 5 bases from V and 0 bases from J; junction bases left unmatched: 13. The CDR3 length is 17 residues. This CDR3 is CASSPHRDSVSSYEQYF. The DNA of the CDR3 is TGTGCCAGCAGCCCCCACCGGGACAGCGTTAGCTCCTACGAGCAGTACTTC. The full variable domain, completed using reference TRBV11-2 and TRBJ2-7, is EAGVAQSPRYKIIEKRQSVAFWCNPISGHATLYWYQQILGQGPKLLIQFQNNGVVDDSQLPKDRFSAERLKGVDSTLKIQPAKLEDSAVYLCASSPHRDSVSSYEQYFGPGTRLTVT.

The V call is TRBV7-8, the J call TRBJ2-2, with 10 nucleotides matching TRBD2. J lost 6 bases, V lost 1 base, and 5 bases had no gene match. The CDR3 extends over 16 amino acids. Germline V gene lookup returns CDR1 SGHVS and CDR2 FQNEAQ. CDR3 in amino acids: CASSLEAGGPSGELFF. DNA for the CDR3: TGTGCCAGCAGCTTAGAAGCGGGGGGGCCTTCCGGGGAGCTGTTTTTT. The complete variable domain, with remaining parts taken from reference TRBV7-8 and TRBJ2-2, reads GAGVSQSPRYKVAKRGQDVALRCDPISGHVSLFWYQQALGQGPEFLTYFQNEAQLDKSGLPSDRFFAERPEGSVSTLKIQRTQQEDSAVYLCASSLEAGGPSGELFFGEGSRLTVL.

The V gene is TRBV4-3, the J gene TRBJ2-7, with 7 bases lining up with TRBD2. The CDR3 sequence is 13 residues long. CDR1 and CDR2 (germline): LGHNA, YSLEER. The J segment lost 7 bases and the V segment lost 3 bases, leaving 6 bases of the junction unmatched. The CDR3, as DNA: TGCGCCAGCAGCCAGACGGGGGGTTGGGAGCAGTACTTC. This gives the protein CASSQTGGWEQYF.

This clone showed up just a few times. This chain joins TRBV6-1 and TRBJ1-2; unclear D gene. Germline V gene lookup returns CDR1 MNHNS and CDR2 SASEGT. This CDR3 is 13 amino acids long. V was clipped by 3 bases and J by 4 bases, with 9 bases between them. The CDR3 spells CASSDTGVYGYTF. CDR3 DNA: TGTGCCAGCAGTGATACCGGGGTCTATGGCTACACCTTC.

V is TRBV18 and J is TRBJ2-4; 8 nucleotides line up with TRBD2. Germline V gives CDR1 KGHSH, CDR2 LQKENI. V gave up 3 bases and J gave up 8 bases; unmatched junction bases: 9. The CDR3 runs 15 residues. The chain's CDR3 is CASSPGRGGIHIQYF. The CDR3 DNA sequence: TGTGCCAGCTCACCCGGACGGGGGGGGATTCACATTCAGTACTTC.